The rows below give T cell receptor beta chains drawn from one sample of a study of T cells after yellow fever vaccination. TCRdb called the 5' RACE reads again in MiXCR, with one record for every CDR3 protein. Of about 260,000 distinct CDR3 sequences in the sample, around 5.2% are singletons; the top ten hold 2.5% to 4%. This sample comprised CD4+ T cells sorted from PBMCs, obtained on the day of the yellow fever booster vaccination. The receptors here all came from a man aged 18-30 years who received the YFV17D yellow fever vaccine. Each CDR3 is given with its conserved first and last residue. The D gene is left open where the match is weak. Some rows mark clone size as missing; the rest say once, few, many or name a class of expanded clone.

j_gene,len,d_gene,abundance,v_gene,CDR3nt,CDR3aa
TRBJ2-3,15,.,few,TRBV3-1,TGTGCCAGCAGCCAAGATCAAGGGAGCACAGATACGCAGTATTTT,CASSQDQGSTDTQYF
TRBJ2-2,16,.,.,TRBV12-3/TRBV12-4,TGTGCCAGCAGTTTAGCGCAGGCTCCGAACACCGGGGAGCTGTTTTTT,CASSLAQAPNTGELFF
TRBJ1-2,15,.,.,TRBV6-5,TGTGCCAGCAGCAGGGGCATTGAAGCTAACTATGGCTACACCTTC,CASSRGIEANYGYTF
TRBJ2-7,14,.,.,TRBV6-5,TGTGCCAGCAGTCCCCCGGCGGGGTTCAACGAGCAGTACTTC,CASSPPAGFNEQYF
TRBJ2-3,14,.,few,TRBV7-8,TGTGCCAGCAGCTTGACTAGAATCCCAGATACGCAGTATTTT,CASSLTRIPDTQYF
TRBJ2-3,13,.,many,TRBV5-1,TGCGCCACGGCCAACCGGAGCACAGATACGCAGTATTTT,CATANRSTDTQYF
TRBJ2-5,13,.,.,TRBV29-1,TGCAGCGCAAACAAACAGGGCCAAGAGACCCAGTACTTC,CSANKQGQETQYF
TRBJ2-1,16,TRBD2,.,TRBV5-1,TGCGCCAGCAGCTTGCTCCTAGCGGGAGCTTACAATGAGCAGTTCTTC,CASSLLLAGAYNEQFF
TRBJ2-7,13,TRBD2,few,TRBV6-1,TGTGCCAGCGCCTGGGGCCCTAGCGGCGAGCAGTACTTC,CASAWGPSGEQYF
TRBJ2-5,15,.,.,TRBV5-8,TGTGCCAGCAGCTTGGGAATAGACAGCCGGGAGACCCAGTACTTC,CASSLGIDSRETQYF
TRBJ2-3,18,TRBD1,few,TRBV4-3,TGCGCCAGCAGCCCGGAGGGTATTCGGACAGGGGTTCAAGATACGCAGTATTTT,CASSPEGIRTGVQDTQYF
TRBJ2-5,16,.,few,TRBV5-1,TGCGCCAGCAGCTTGGAGGGGCCTAGAGGGCAGGAGACCCAGTACTTC,CASSLEGPRGQETQYF
TRBJ1-1,13,.,.,TRBV7-9,TGTGCCAGCAGCCCGGGGAGGGGCACTGAAGCTTTCTTT,CASSPGRGTEAFF
TRBJ2-1,16,.,.,TRBV20-1,TGCAGTGCGCGAATTAGCGCGGGCGCCTCCTACAATGAGCAGTTCTTC,CSARISAGASYNEQFF
TRBJ2-5,10,.,few,TRBV7-8,TGTGCCAGCAGCTTAAAGACCCAGTACTTC,CASSLKTQYF
TRBJ2-1,13,.,.,TRBV4-2,TGTGCCAGTATTAGCCTTGGGGGGTCAGAGCAGTTCTTC,CASISLGGSEQFF
TRBJ2-2,15,.,few,TRBV5-1,TGCGCCAGCAGCTTGGCCAGGGGATCCACCGGGGAGCTGTTTTTT,CASSLARGSTGELFF
TRBJ1-4,16,.,many,TRBV5-1,TGCGCCAGCAGCTTGGCCTCCGGGGCTCAGAATGAAAAACTGTTTTTT,CASSLASGAQNEKLFF
TRBJ1-1,13,.,.,TRBV29-1,TGCAGCGTTGCCCCGCAGATTAACACTGAAGCTTTCTTT,CSVAPQINTEAFF
TRBJ1-2,17,TRBD1,many,TRBV5-1,TGCGCCAGCAGCTTGGAGGTCCGGGACAGGGGTAACTATGGCTACACCTTC,CASSLEVRDRGNYGYTF
TRBJ1-1,13,TRBD1,.,TRBV5-1,TGCGCCAGCATTCGGACAGGAAGTAATGAAGCTTTCTTT,CASIRTGSNEAFF
TRBJ1-3,13,.,.,TRBV19,TGTGCCAGTACCCCGGACCCTGGAAACACCATATATTTT,CASTPDPGNTIYF